This passage covers 26 T cell receptor beta chains from one sample sequenced in a study of cytomegalovirus exposure and HLA in healthy donors. The PCR had 60 Vbeta and 13 Jbeta primers. Using immunoSEQ multiplex PCR, the repertoire was profiled, and TCRdb retains in-frame clones only, with some absent. The table has 250,000 to 350,000 clones, around 65% seen once. Specimen: PBMCs. The receptors were gathered from a female donor in good health and CMV-seronegative.

The chain has TRBV27 and TRBJ2-1, with 10 bases aligning to TRBD2. V lost 6 bases to trimming and J lost 4 bases; unmatched junction nucleotides: 6. CDR1 MNHEY and CDR2 SMNVEV come from the germline V gene (reference sequence). The CDR3 has 15 amino acids. CDR3 in amino acids: CASSSSGLAYNEQFF. CDR3 sequence (DNA): TGTGCCAGCAGCAGCTCGGGACTAGCGTACAATGAGCAGTTCTTC.

In this sample, this clone turned up a few times. This sequence joins TRBV9 and TRBJ2-7, with 9 nucleotides matching TRBD1. With V trimmed by 4 bases and J by 7 bases, 6 bases remained unmatched. CDR3 length equals 13 residues. Germline V lookup: CDR1 SGDLS, CDR2 YYNGEE. The DNA of the CDR3 is TGTGCCAGCAGCCCCGGGACAGGGAGGGAGCAGTACTTC. Amino acids: CASSPGTGREQYF. The whole variable domain, filled in from reference TRBV9 and TRBJ2-7, reads DSGVTQTPKHLITATGQRVTLRCSPRSGDLSVYWYQQSLDQGLQFLIQYYNGEERAKGNILERFSAQQFPDLHSELNLSSLELGDSALYFCASSPGTGREQYFGPGTRLTVT.

The chain couples TRBV5-4 to TRBJ2-1; 9 bases agree with TRBD2. The CDR3 has 15 amino acids. In germline, CDR1 is SGHNT, CDR2 YYREEE (reference sequence). With V trimmed by 0 bases and J by 9 bases, 7 bases remained unmatched. The CDR3 is CASSLVAGGLSEQFF. In nucleotides, the CDR3 is TGTGCCAGCAGCTTGGTTGCGGGAGGGCTCAGTGAGCAGTTCTTC.

The V gene is TRBV2, the J gene TRBJ1-4; TRBD1 might be the D (6 bases). The germline V and J ends were trimmed by 6 bases and 2 bases, with 13 bases remaining between them. The germline V gene has CDR1 SNHLY and CDR2 FYNNEI. CDR3 length equals 15 residues. The CDR3 loop is CASRGGFGTNEKLFF. Written as DNA, the CDR3 is TGTGCCAGCAGAGGGGGTTTTGGGACTAATGAAAAACTGTTTTTT.

The genes are TRBV11-2 and TRBJ1-1, with D perhaps matching TRBD1 (5 bases). The CDR3 spans 13 residues. CDR1 is SGHAT, CDR2 FQNNGV, per germline. Trimming took off 5 bases at V and 7 bases at J, with 14 bases between the two ends. The CDR3 bases are TGTGCCAGCAGCCTCCGACAGAGCCGTGAAGCTTTCTTT. Its translation: CASSLRQSREAFF.

This clone was counted only a few times. The V gene is TRBV5-6, the J gene TRBJ2-7; the D gene is possibly TRBD1 (5 bases). This CDR3 region has 16 residues. The germline V gene has CDR1 SGHDT and CDR2 YYEEEE. V was trimmed by 0 bases and J by 3 bases, leaving 16 bases between them. This CDR3 reads CASSLGRLSGNYEQYF. The CDR3 region has the DNA TGTGCCAGCAGCTTGGGGCGACTCTCAGGGAACTACGAGCAGTACTTC.

The J gene is TRBJ2-2, the V gene TRBV4-1, with D possibly TRBD2 on 5 matching bases. The CDR3 loop spans 16 amino acids. V lost 0 bases and J lost 0, with 8 bases in between. Germline V CDR1 and CDR2: MGHRA, YSYEKL. As DNA, the CDR3 is TGCGCCAGCAGCCAAGAAGGACTCCCGAACACCGGGGAGCTGTTTTTT. Its protein product is CASSQEGLPNTGELFF.

For the CDR3, the DNA is TGTGCCAGTAGTCCCCTGGGGATAAAGGGGAGGACCGGGGAGCTGTTTTTT. This codes for CASSPLGIKGRTGELFF. V gene TRBV19 combines with J gene TRBJ2-2; tentatively, D is TRBD2 (6 bases). This CDR3 has 17 residues. Germline V lookup: CDR1 LNHDA, CDR2 SQIVND (reference sequence). The germline V and J ends were trimmed by 5 bases and 5 bases, with 21 bases remaining between them.

V usage is TRBV19 and J usage is TRBJ2-1; TRBD1 matches 7 bases. The CDR3 has 14 residues. CDR1 is LNHDA and CDR2 is SQIVND in the germline V gene (reference sequence). V lost 6 bases to trimming and J lost 8 bases; unmatched junction nucleotides: 10. CDR3 amino acids: CASSSRQGRDEQFF. The DNA for the CDR3 is TGTGCCAGTAGCTCAAGACAGGGACGGGATGAGCAGTTCTTC.

The V gene is TRBV6-6, the J gene TRBJ2-2; perhaps TRBD2 as D (6 bases). Germline loops: CDR1 MNHNY, CDR2 SVGAGI (reference sequence). V lost 2 bases, J lost 2 bases, and 12 bases lay in between. The CDR3 contains 16 residues. CDR3 sequence (DNA): TGTGCCAGCAGTTACGAGGGAGGAATAAACACCGGGGAGCTGTTTTTT. This encodes CASSYEGGINTGELFF.

The J gene is TRBJ2-1, the V gene TRBV28; the match to TRBD2 covers 7 bases. The V and J ends lost 4 bases and 8 bases, in that order; junction bases with no gene match: 11. The CDR3 is 15 amino acids. CDR1 and CDR2 from the germline V gene are MDHEN and SYDVKM. In nucleotides, the CDR3 is TGTGCCAGCAGTTACCAAAGCGGGACTAAGGATGAGCAGTTCTTC. This gives the protein CASSYQSGTKDEQFF.

CDR3 sequence (DNA): TGTGCCAGTAGTATGCGGAGCGAGCAGTACTTC. It is translated as CASSMRSEQYF. V gene TRBV19 combines with J gene TRBJ2-7; D not resolved. CDR1 is LNHDA and CDR2 is SQIVND in the germline V gene (reference sequence). Trimming took off 3 bases at V and 6 bases at J, with 6 bases between the two ends. This CDR3 has 11 residues.

This clone has only one observation. V gene TRBV9 combines with J gene TRBJ1-1; tentatively, D is TRBD1 (6 bases). CDR1 is SGDLS and CDR2 is YYNGEE in the germline V gene. This CDR3 has 13 residues. Between the trimmed V and J ends, which lost 3 bases and 3 bases, there was a span of 9 bases. In DNA, the CDR3 is TGTGCCAGCAGCGAGGGGGGGTACACTGAAGCTTTCTTT. It is translated as CASSEGGYTEAFF.

V and J are TRBV14 and TRBJ2-7; TRBD1 matches at 9 bases. The CDR3 runs to 15 residues. The germline V gene has CDR1 SGHDN and CDR2 FVKESK. J gave up 4 bases and V 3 bases, and 7 bases lay outside the gene matches. CDR3 nucleotides: TGTGCCAGCAGCCAGGACAGGGGTACACTTTACGAGCAGTACTTC. This gives the protein CASSQDRGTLYEQYF.

This clone was detected a few times. The J gene is TRBJ2-1, the V gene TRBV19, with 11 bases fitting TRBD2. The germline V gene encodes CDR1 LNHDA and CDR2 SQIVND (reference sequence). The ends lost 5 bases at V and 3 bases at J; junction bases unmatched: 3. The CDR3 covers 15 residues. CDR3 DNA sequence: TGTGCCAGTAGTCAGGGACTAGCGGACTACAATGAGCAGTTCTTC. Translated, it gives CASSQGLADYNEQFF.

This clone was seen a single time. The V call is TRBV5-1, the J call TRBJ2-7; tentatively, D is TRBD1 (6 bases). The germline gives CDR1 SGHRS, CDR2 YFSETQ. There are 15 residues in the CDR3. The V end was cut by 4 bases, the J end by 2 bases, with 16 bases between. For the CDR3, the DNA is TGCGCCAGCAGCCTCGAGACAGGCAGGACCTACGAGCAGTACTTC. This translates into CASSLETGRTYEQYF. Looking up the rest from reference TRBV5-1 and TRBJ2-7 gives the full variable domain: KAGVTQTPRYLIKTRGQQVTLSCSPISGHRSVSWYQQTPGQGLQFLFEYFSETQRNKGNFPGRFSGRQFSNSRSEMNVSTLELGDSALYLCASSLETGRTYEQYFGPGTRLTVT.

The chain couples TRBV18 to TRBJ2-7, with 10 bases that match TRBD1. The CDR3 runs 13 residues. Germline loops: CDR1 KGHSH, CDR2 LQKENI. V shed 4 bases and J 6 bases; nucleotides not matched to a gene: 3. The CDR3 loop reads CASSQRDRGEQYF. CDR3 in DNA: TGTGCCAGCTCACAACGGGACAGGGGCGAGCAGTACTTC.

The chain carries TRBV6-5 and TRBJ2-7; 8 bases are a match to TRBD2. The germline V gene has CDR1 MNHEY and CDR2 SVGAGI. V was clipped by 8 bases and J by 3 bases; unmatched bases: 6. This CDR3 is 13 amino acids long. CDR3 nucleotide sequence: TGTGCCAGCTCCTCGGGACTAGGCTACGAGCAGTACTTC. Its translation: CASSSGLGYEQYF.

The rearrangement links TRBV9 to TRBJ2-3; maybe TRBD2 (5 bases). Germline V CDR1 and CDR2: SGDLS, YYNGEE. Deletions cut 1 base from V and 5 bases from J, with 11 bases between. The CDR3 extends over 14 amino acids. This CDR3 is CASSVSGNLDTQYF. CDR3 DNA sequence: TGTGCCAGCAGCGTATCCGGGAACCTAGATACGCAGTATTTT.

This clone showed up just a few times. The identical CDR3 is also encoded by other nucleotide sequences in the sample. The chain employs TRBV5-8 and TRBJ1-6, with 7 nucleotides matching TRBD1. Trimming cost V 1 base and J 6 bases; bases outside gene matches: 4. This CDR3 comprises 15 residues. Germline V gene sequence: CDR1 SGHTS, CDR2 YDEGEE. For the CDR3, the DNA is TGTGCCAGCAGCTTGAAAGGGACAGTTAATTCACCCCTCCACTTT. This encodes CASSLKGTVNSPLHF. Combining the CDR3 with reference TRBV5-8 and TRBJ1-6 gives the whole variable domain EAGVTQSPTHLIKTRGQQATLRCSPISGHTSVYWYQQALGLGLQFLLWYDEGEERNRGNFPPRFSGRQFPNYSSELNVNALELEDSALYLCASSLKGTVNSPLHFGNGTRLTVT.

The CDR3 protein is CAISEVAGGPGEQYF. CDR3 nucleotides: TGTGCCATCAGTGAGGTAGCGGGAGGGCCGGGTGAGCAGTACTTC. The rearrangement links TRBV10-3 to TRBJ2-7; TRBD2 matches 11 bases. This CDR3 spans 15 amino acids. The trim removed 2 bases at V and 7 bases at J, leaving 7 bases unmatched. CDR1 ENHRY and CDR2 SYGVKD come from the germline V gene.

The J gene is TRBJ2-7, the V gene TRBV7-3, with D hard to call. Per the germline V gene, CDR1 is SGHTA and CDR2 is FQGTGA. This CDR3 region has 14 residues. The V end lost 0 bases, the J end lost 6 bases, and 12 bases lay between the germline ends. DNA of the CDR3: TGTGCCAGCAGCTTAACGCATACTTCACTCGAGCAGTACTTC. Its protein product is CASSLTHTSLEQYF. The full variable domain, in which reference TRBV7-3 and TRBJ2-7 provide the parts outside the CDR3, is GAGVSQTPSNKVTEKGKYVELRCDPISGHTALYWYRQSLGQGPEFLIYFQGTGAADDSGLPNDRFFAVRPEGSVSTLKIQRTERGDSAVYLCASSLTHTSLEQYFGPGTRLTVT.

The V call is TRBV11-2, the J call TRBJ1-2; D is unclear. The CDR3 has 13 residues. In germline, CDR1 is SGHAT, CDR2 FQNNGV. The V end lost 5 bases, the J end lost 6 bases, and 13 bases lay between the germline ends. The CDR3 loop is CASSTAFVDGYTF. The CDR3, as DNA: TGTGCCAGCAGCACCGCGTTCGTCGATGGCTACACCTTC. Drawing the rest from reference TRBV11-2 and TRBJ1-2, the complete variable domain is EAGVAQSPRYKIIEKRQSVAFWCNPISGHATLYWYQQILGQGPKLLIQFQNNGVVDDSQLPKDRFSAERLKGVDSTLKIQPAKLEDSAVYLCASSTAFVDGYTFGSGTRLTVV.

This chain uses TRBV4-2 with TRBJ2-1, with 13 positions matching TRBD2. The CDR3 covers 18 residues. The germline CDR1 and CDR2 sequences are LGHNA and YNFKEQ. Germline trimming cut 0 bases from V and 4 bases from J; bases unmatched to any gene: 6. The CDR3 region is CASSQELAGGSLYNEQFF. CDR3 nucleotides: TGTGCCAGCAGCCAAGAACTAGCGGGAGGGTCCCTGTACAATGAGCAGTTCTTC.

CDR3 protein: CASNSDRVSEAFF. For the CDR3, the DNA is TGTGCCAGCAACTCGGACAGGGTCTCTGAAGCTTTCTTT. V and J are TRBV25-1 and TRBJ1-1; TRBD1 aligns across 8 bases. Trimming at V came to 7 bases and at J to 6 bases, leaving 7 bases not matched to a gene. Germline lookup yields CDR1 MGHDK and CDR2 SYGVNS. The CDR3 sequence is 13 residues long.

The chain carries TRBV7-3 and TRBJ1-2, with 7 positions matching TRBD1. The junction had 9 bases not matched to a gene; V was cut back by 5 bases and J by 3 bases. CDR3 length: 15 residues. The germline V gene encodes CDR1 SGHTA and CDR2 FQGTGA. CDR3 bases: TGTGCCAGCAGCCCCAAGGGGGCCTGGGACTATGGCTACACCTTC. Translation gives CASSPKGAWDYGYTF.